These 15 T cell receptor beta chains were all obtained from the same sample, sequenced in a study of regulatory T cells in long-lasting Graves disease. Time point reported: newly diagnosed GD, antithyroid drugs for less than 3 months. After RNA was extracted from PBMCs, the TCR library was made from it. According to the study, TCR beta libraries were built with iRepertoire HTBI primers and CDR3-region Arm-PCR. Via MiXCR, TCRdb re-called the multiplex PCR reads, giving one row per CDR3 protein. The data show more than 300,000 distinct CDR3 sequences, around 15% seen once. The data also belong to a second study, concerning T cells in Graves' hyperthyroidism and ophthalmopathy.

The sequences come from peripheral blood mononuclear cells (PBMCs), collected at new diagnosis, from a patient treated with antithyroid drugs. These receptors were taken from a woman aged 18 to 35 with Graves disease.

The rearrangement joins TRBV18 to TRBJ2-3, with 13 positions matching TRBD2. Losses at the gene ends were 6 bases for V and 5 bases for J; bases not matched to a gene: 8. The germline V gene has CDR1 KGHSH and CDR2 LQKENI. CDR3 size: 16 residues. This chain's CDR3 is CASSQLAGGLEDTQYF. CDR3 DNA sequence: TGTGCCAGCTCGCAACTAGCGGGAGGGCTCGAAGATACGCAGTATTTT.

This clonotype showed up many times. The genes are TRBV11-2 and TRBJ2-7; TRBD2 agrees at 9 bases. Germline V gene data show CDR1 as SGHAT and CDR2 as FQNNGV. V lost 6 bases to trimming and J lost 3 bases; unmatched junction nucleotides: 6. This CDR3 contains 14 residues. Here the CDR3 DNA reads TGTGCCAGCAGTCCAAGGACTAGCGACTACGAGCAGTACTTC. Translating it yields CASSPRTSDYEQYF.

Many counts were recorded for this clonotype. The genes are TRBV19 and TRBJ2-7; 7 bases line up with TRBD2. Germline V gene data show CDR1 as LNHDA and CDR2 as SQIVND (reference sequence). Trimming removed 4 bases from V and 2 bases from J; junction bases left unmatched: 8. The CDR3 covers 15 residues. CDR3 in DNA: TGTGCCAGTAGTACATCGTATCGGGGGGCCTACGAGCAGTACTTC. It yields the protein CASSTSYRGAYEQYF.

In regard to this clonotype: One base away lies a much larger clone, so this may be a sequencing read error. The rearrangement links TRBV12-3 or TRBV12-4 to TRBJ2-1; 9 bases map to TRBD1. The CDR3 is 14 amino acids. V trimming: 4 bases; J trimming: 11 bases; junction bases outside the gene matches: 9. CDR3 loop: CASSSPTGGPQQFF. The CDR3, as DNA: TGTGCCAGCAGTTCCCCGACAGGGGGGCCGCAGCAGTTCTTC.

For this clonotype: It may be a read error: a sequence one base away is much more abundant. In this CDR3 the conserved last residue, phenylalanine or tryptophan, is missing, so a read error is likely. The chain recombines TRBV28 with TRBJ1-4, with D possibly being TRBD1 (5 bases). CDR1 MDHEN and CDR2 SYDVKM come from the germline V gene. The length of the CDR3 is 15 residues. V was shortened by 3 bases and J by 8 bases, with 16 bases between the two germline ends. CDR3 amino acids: CASSFVRGGMEKLFL. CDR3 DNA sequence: TGTGCCAGCAGTTTCGTGAGGGGAGGGATGGAAAAACTGTTTCTT.

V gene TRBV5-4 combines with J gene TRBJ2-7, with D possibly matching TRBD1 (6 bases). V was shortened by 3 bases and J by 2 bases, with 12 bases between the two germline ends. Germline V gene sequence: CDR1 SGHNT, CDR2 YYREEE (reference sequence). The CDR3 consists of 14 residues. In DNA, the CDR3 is TGTGCCAGCAGCTACGGACAGAGGGCCTACGAGCAGTACTTC. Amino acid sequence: CASSYGQRAYEQYF.

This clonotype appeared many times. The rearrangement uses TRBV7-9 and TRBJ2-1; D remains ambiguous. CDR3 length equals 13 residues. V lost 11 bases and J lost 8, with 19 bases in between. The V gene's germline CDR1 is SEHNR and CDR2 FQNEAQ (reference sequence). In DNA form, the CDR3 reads TGTGCCTTATTTAGGCAGGCAAAGGATGAGCAGTTCTTC. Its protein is CALFRQAKDEQFF.

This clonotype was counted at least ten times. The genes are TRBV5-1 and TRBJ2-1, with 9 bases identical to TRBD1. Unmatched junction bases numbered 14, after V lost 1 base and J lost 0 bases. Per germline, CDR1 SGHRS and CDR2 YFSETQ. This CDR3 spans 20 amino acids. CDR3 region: CASSLPSVRDRASSYNEQFF. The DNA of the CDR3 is TGCGCCAGCAGCTTGCCTTCGGTCCGGGACAGGGCTAGCTCCTACAATGAGCAGTTCTTC.

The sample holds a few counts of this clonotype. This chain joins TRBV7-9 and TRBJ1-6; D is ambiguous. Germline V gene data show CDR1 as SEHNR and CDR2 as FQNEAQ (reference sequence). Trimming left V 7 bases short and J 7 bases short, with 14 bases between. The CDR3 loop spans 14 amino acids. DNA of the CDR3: TGTGCCAGCACGAAGCTCCCGGGGAATTCACCCCTCCACTTT. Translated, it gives CASTKLPGNSPLHF.

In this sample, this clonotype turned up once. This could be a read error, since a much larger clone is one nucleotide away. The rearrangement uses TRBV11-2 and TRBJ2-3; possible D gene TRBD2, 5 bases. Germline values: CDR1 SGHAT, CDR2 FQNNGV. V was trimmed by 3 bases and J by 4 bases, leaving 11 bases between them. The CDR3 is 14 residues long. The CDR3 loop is CASSFSRRADTQYF. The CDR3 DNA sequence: TGTGCCAGCAGCTTTTCCAGGCGGGCAGATACGCAGTATTTT.

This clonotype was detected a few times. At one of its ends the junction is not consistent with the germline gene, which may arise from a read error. The CDR3, as DNA: TGTGCCATCGGTGAGCAGCTAGCGGGTAACGAGCAGTACTTC. Protein product: CAIGEQLAGNEQYF. V is TRBV10-3 and J is TRBJ2-7; 8 bases align to TRBD2. CDR1 ENHRY and CDR2 SYGVKD come from the germline V gene. The CDR3 consists of 14 residues.

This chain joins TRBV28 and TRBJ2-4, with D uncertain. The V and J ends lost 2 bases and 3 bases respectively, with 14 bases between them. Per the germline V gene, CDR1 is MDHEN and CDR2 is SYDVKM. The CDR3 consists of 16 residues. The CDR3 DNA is TGTGCCAGCAGTTTAAGTTCCGGGCTGGACAAAAACATTCAGTACTTC. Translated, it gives CASSLSSGLDKNIQYF.

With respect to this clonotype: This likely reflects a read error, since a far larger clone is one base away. This CDR3 is CASSFKPPGLDADTQYF. The CDR3 DNA is TGTGCCAGCAGCTTTAAGCCCCCAGGACTCGATGCAGATACGCAGTATTTT. This chain connects TRBV7-2 to TRBJ2-3, with D perhaps matching TRBD2 (5 bases). This CDR3 region has 17 residues. Trimming removed 3 bases at V and 4 bases at J, with 20 bases between. Germline V gene sequence: CDR1 SGHTA, CDR2 FQGNSA.

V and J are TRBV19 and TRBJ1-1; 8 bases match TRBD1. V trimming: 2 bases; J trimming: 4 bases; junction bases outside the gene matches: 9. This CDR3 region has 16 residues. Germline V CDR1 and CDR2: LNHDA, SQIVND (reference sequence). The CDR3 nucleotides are TGTGCCAGTAGTATAAGGGGGACAGGAGGGGCCACTGAAGCTTTCTTT. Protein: CASSIRGTGGATEAFF.

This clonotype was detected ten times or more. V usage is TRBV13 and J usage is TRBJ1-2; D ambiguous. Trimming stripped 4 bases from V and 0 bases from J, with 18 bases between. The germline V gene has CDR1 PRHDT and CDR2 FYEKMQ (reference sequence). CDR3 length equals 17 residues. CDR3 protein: CASSSLRRAAANYGYTF. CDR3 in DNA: TGTGCCAGCAGCTCCCTTCGAAGAGCGGCGGCTAACTATGGCTACACCTTC.